This T cell receptor (beta chain) was identified during a study (dated by TCRdb to 2016 to 2017). This clonotype was seen only a few times. The target of this receptor is not known. No much larger clone exists at a distance of one base, and base qualities are not known. Libraries were built with RT-PCR. The instrument was an Illumina MiSeq. TCRdb applied fastp at Q25 and MiXCR to the public reads, then kept only in-frame beta chains. All rows with the same CDR3 protein become a single entry with the most common DNA and genes. In all, the sample holds about 680,000 distinct CDR3 sequences, and 12% to 15% of those were seen once. Just over 3.5% of the sample belongs to the ten largest clones. From cysteine to phenylalanine, the CDR3 is 17 amino acids long. Of all the DNA, just the CDR3 is kept, 51 bases in frame from base 1. The germline V gene sets CDR1 to ENHRY and CDR2 to SYGVKD. V is cut by 3 bases and J by 0 bases, and the space between the germline ends is 14 bases.

This sequence uses TRBV10-3 and TRBJ2-2, with a weak D call of TRBD2 (5 bases match). The receptor comes from a female donor in good health, serving as a healthy control. Sequences were obtained from memory CD4+ T cells from blood. The encoded CDR3 is CAISDPPGSTNTGELFF. The sequenced DNA: TGTGCCATCAGTGATCCTCCGGGATCTACGAACACCGGGGAGCTGTTTTTT.